Only one count was recorded for the clone carrying this TCR beta chain. The target antigen is unknown. The table came from immunoSEQ multiplex PCR; TCRdb's copy has only in-frame clones and leaves some out. Of 15,000 or so clones in the sample, 67% were seen once. CDR1 is LGHNA, CDR2 YSLEER, per germline. V gave up 2 bases and J gave up 4 bases, with 12 bases separating them. The CDR3 length is 15 residues. The source of the sample is a study of graft-versus-host responses after intestinal transplantation. Both intraepithelial and lamina propria lymphocytes were released by processing graft tissue. Findings of the study overall: Peak circulating GvH clone levels tracked with early post-transplant HvG declines. GvH clonotypes were identified within recipient marrow, with a subset emerging first in ileum or blood.

The TCR was taken from a human patient who received an intestinal transplant, so some T cells may come from the graft donor. Sequences were derived from ileum tissue, sampled 674 days after intestinal transplantation. The rearrangement links TRBV4-3 to TRBJ1-5; weak D call: TRBD1 (5 bases). CDR3 in DNA: TGCGCCAGCAGCCAAATTTGGCAGGGAAATCAGCCCCAGCATTTT. Its translation: CASSQIWQGNQPQHF.